The 21 T cell receptor beta chains below were found in one sample sequenced in a study of CD8+ T cells in alopecia areata. Extracted RNA was reverse transcribed into cDNA, the sequencing template. Here immunoSEQ multiplex PCR was the method, and the copy in TCRdb shows in-frame clones only, minus some. This sample yields about 170,000 clones, of which less than 80% are seen a single time; roughly 11% belongs to the top ten. The source material was CD8+ T cells sorted from blood, sampled at week 0. Every receptor here comes from a human donor with alopecia areata.

V and J are TRBV27 and TRBJ2-5; D perhaps matches TRBD1 (5 bases). Deletions cut 4 bases from V and 0 bases from J, with 12 bases between. The CDR3 spans 15 residues. Germline assignment: CDR1 MNHEY and CDR2 SMNVEV (reference sequence). The CDR3 DNA reads TGTGCCAGCAGTTCAGGGCGTCGGTACCAAGAGACCCAGTACTTC. It encodes CASSSGRRYQETQYF.

The chain couples TRBV4-1 to TRBJ2-7; 7 nucleotides line up with TRBD1. Germline V gives CDR1 MGHRA, CDR2 YSYEKL. V shed 1 base and J 7 bases; nucleotides not matched to a gene: 7. CDR3 length: 14 residues. The CDR3 DNA reads TGCGCCAGCAGCCAAGTCGGACAGGTTTGGGAGCAGTACTTC. Encoded protein: CASSQVGQVWEQYF.

The chain couples TRBV7-6 to TRBJ2-7; 9 positions match TRBD1. The germline gives CDR1 SGHVS, CDR2 FNYEAQ. The CDR3 covers 13 residues. V gave up 5 bases and J gave up 6 bases; unmatched junction bases: 5. This chain's CDR3 is CASSGTGYSEQYF. CDR3 nucleotide sequence: TGTGCCAGCAGCGGGACAGGGTATTCCGAGCAGTACTTC.

This chain uses TRBV6-5 with TRBJ2-2; D is undetermined. The CDR3 runs 13 residues. Germline-derived CDR1 and CDR2 are MNHEY and SVGAGI. Trimming took 4 bases from V and 1 from J, leaving 4 bases between them. The CDR3 is CASSLWNTGELFF. The CDR3 DNA is TGTGCCAGCAGTTTATGGAACACCGGGGAGCTGTTTTTT.

The CDR3 reads CASSYSLGTGINEQYF. CDR3 DNA: TGTGCCAGCAGTTACTCACTCGGGACAGGGATCAACGAGCAGTACTTC. V gene TRBV6-5 combines with J gene TRBJ2-7; 9 bases agree with TRBD1. The CDR3 totals 16 residues. The ends lost 0 bases at V and 5 bases at J; junction bases unmatched: 8. Germline values: CDR1 MNHEY, CDR2 SVGAGI.

J is TRBJ2-1 and V is TRBV2, with TRBD2 matching over 11 bases. The CDR3 extends over 14 amino acids. Germline CDR1 reads SNHLY; CDR2 reads FYNNEI. The trim removed 4 bases at V and 9 bases at J, leaving 5 bases unmatched. CDR3 bases: TGTGCCAGCAGTGGACTAGCGGGATTCAGTGAGCAGTTCTTC. Encoded protein: CASSGLAGFSEQFF.

The chain uses TRBV27 and TRBJ2-1, with 10 bases fitting TRBD1. CDR3 size: 16 residues. Germline lookup yields CDR1 MNHEY and CDR2 SMNVEV (reference sequence). V gave up 6 bases and J gave up 2 bases; unmatched junction bases: 7. The CDR3 DNA follows: TGTGCCAGCAGCCGAGGCGGACAGGGGGCCTACAATGAGCAGTTCTTC. It codes for CASSRGGQGAYNEQFF.

This clone showed up just a few times. The chain joins TRBV5-6 to TRBJ2-2, with no clear D. Trimming removed 1 base from V and 2 bases from J, with 3 bases in between. The CDR3 loop spans 13 amino acids. From germline, CDR1 is SGHDT and CDR2 YYEEEE. The CDR3 coding sequence is TGTGCCAGCAGCTTGACAAACACCGGGGAGCTGTTTTTT. Translation gives CASSLTNTGELFF.

The chain employs TRBV2 and TRBJ1-2; maybe TRBD1 (5 bases). The CDR3 is 14 residues long. Deletions cut 6 bases from V and 4 bases from J, with 15 bases between. Germline V gene lookup returns CDR1 SNHLY and CDR2 FYNNEI. CDR3 sequence (DNA): TGTGCCAGCAGGGGACGGGCCCTTGTCTATGGCTACACCTTC. This codes for CASRGRALVYGYTF.

The gene calls are TRBV6-5 and TRBJ2-3; 9 bases fit TRBD2. The CDR3 loop spans 14 amino acids. J was trimmed by 1 base and V by 5 bases; bases with no gene match: 1. Per germline, CDR1 MNHEY and CDR2 SVGAGI. The CDR3 nucleotides are TGTGCCAGCAGTCCTAGCGGGGGCACAGATACGCAGTATTTT. Protein: CASSPSGGTDTQYF.

This chain connects TRBV5-6 to TRBJ2-1; the D is unclear. The CDR3 has 13 amino acids. The germline gives CDR1 SGHDT, CDR2 YYEEEE. Trimming left V 0 bases short and J 0 bases short, with 1 base between. The CDR3 is CASSLGSYNEQFF. The CDR3 region has the DNA TGTGCCAGCAGCTTGGGCTCCTACAATGAGCAGTTCTTC.

V gene TRBV13 combines with J gene TRBJ1-6; TRBD1 might be the D (6 bases). This CDR3 is built from 14 residues. V dropped 6 bases and J dropped 9 bases, with 15 bases sitting between them. CDR1 and CDR2 from the germline V gene are PRHDT and FYEKMQ (reference sequence). Here the CDR3 reads CASSQAGGASPLHF. Written as DNA, the CDR3 is TGTGCCAGCAGTCAGGCCGGGGGCGCTTCACCCCTCCACTTT.

The chain couples TRBV13 to TRBJ1-1, with D perhaps TRBD1 (5 bases). The ends were cut back, 6 bases at V and 4 bases at J, with 15 bases in the middle. CDR1 is PRHDT and CDR2 is FYEKMQ in the germline V gene (reference sequence). The CDR3 extends over 14 amino acids. This chain's CDR3 is CASRPWGGSTEAFF. CDR3 sequence (DNA): TGTGCCAGCAGGCCGTGGGGGGGTAGCACTGAAGCTTTCTTT.

The rearrangement links TRBV29-1 to TRBJ2-3; 7 nucleotides line up with TRBD2. Germline V gene lookup returns CDR1 SQVTM and CDR2 ANQGSEA. V lost 4 bases and J lost 0; bases outside the gene matches: 10. The CDR3 is made up of 16 amino acids. The CDR3 bases are TGCAGCGTTGCCGGGGGGAAGGAGTCTAGCACAGATACGCAGTATTTT. This encodes CSVAGGKESSTDTQYF.

The V call is TRBV27, the J call TRBJ1-1; D call uncertain. The V end lost 5 bases, the J end lost 0 bases, and 10 bases lay between the germline ends. The CDR3 is made up of 14 amino acids. CDR1 and CDR2 (germline): MNHEY, SMNVEV (reference sequence). This CDR3 is CASSPRTVNTEAFF. CDR3 DNA sequence: TGTGCCAGCAGTCCGCGGACGGTGAACACTGAAGCTTTCTTT.

The V and J genes are TRBV7-6 and TRBJ2-5; TRBD2 aligns across 14 bases. Germline lookup yields CDR1 SGHVS and CDR2 FNYEAQ. This CDR3 comprises 17 residues. V lost 2 bases, J lost 4 bases, and 6 bases stayed unmatched. The CDR3 here is CASSLRLAGGPSETQYF. The CDR3 DNA is TGTGCCAGCAGCTTAAGACTAGCGGGGGGGCCGTCAGAGACCCAGTACTTC.

The chain has TRBV13 and TRBJ2-1, with a tentative D call TRBD2 (6 bases). Trimming stripped 0 bases from V and 14 bases from J, with 20 bases between. The CDR3 is made up of 15 amino acids. Germline assignment: CDR1 PRHDT and CDR2 FYEKMQ (reference sequence). The CDR3 sequence: CASSLGEGRGVVEFF. The DNA of the CDR3 is TGTGCCAGCAGCTTAGGGGAGGGAAGGGGCGTAGTGGAGTTCTTC.

The CDR3 region is CAIKPGTGGGTDTQYF. In DNA form, the CDR3 reads TGTGCCATCAAGCCGGGGACGGGAGGTGGCACAGATACGCAGTATTTT. The V and J genes are TRBV10-3 and TRBJ2-3; 7 positions agree with TRBD2. V was pared by 7 bases and J by 1 base, with 11 bases of the junction left unmatched. The CDR3 sequence is 16 residues long. From germline, CDR1 is ENHRY and CDR2 SYGVKD.

This clone was seen a single time. The chain joins TRBV30 to TRBJ2-3, with 8 bases lining up with TRBD1. The CDR3 covers 12 residues. The germline gives CDR1 GTSNPN, CDR2 SVGIG (reference sequence). Unmatched junction bases numbered 1, after V lost 5 bases and J lost 3 bases. CDR3 nucleotide sequence: TGTGCCTGGGGACAGGGAACAGATACGCAGTATTTT. Translating gives CAWGQGTDTQYF. Using reference TRBV30 and TRBJ2-3 for the parts outside the CDR3, the full variable domain is SQTIHQWPATLVQPVGSPLSLECTVEGTSNPNLYWYRQAAGRGLQLLFYSVGIGQISSEVPQNLSASRPQDRQFILSSKKLLLSDSGFYLCAWGQGTDTQYFGPGTRLTVL.

This clone was counted between two and nine times. This chain joins TRBV27 and TRBJ2-1; D ambiguous. Germline lookup yields CDR1 MNHEY and CDR2 SMNVEV (reference sequence). V lost 5 bases to trimming and J lost 8 bases, with 13 bases between them. This CDR3 has 13 residues. Here the CDR3 DNA reads TGTGCCAGCAGTCCCTATGTACGAGATGAGCAGTTCTTC. It is translated as CASSPYVRDEQFF.

The chain combines TRBV6-5 with TRBJ1-4, with 7 bases aligning to TRBD1. The V gene end was trimmed by 2 bases and the J gene end by 7 bases; junction bases not matched to a gene: 4. The CDR3 length is 14 residues. Germline V gene sequence: CDR1 MNHEY, CDR2 SVGAGI. The CDR3 region is CASSYAGGGEKLFF. The CDR3 DNA is TGTGCCAGCAGTTACGCAGGGGGAGGTGAAAAACTGTTTTTT.